The clone carrying this TCR beta chain showed up many times. Stable disease denoted Graves' hyperthyroidism without ophthalmopathy progression within 18 months. Diagnoses used clinical symptoms, serum thyroxine and TRAb, thyroid ultrasound and orbital computed tomography. These data come from a study of T cells in Graves' hyperthyroidism and ophthalmopathy. Researchers took RNA transcripts and amplified the TCR beta CDR3 regions from them. The TCR CDR3 was amplified in a first-round RT-PCR using the HTBI primer set. TCRdb analysed the multiplex PCR reads with MiXCR anew, one entry per CDR3 protein. The sample gives roughly 380,000 distinct CDR3 sequences, about a fifth of which show up once; around 4% is in the top ten. V lost 6 bases, J lost 8 bases, and 12 bases stayed unmatched. The CDR3 covers 14 residues. The germline gives CDR1 SNHLY, CDR2 FYNNEI.

The sequence was collected from a woman under 30 with Graves' hyperthyroidism. This chain joins TRBV2 and TRBJ1-2; 7 bases are shared with TRBD1. Sequencing used blood. The CDR3 DNA is TGTGCCAGCAGGGAGAAAGCCGGGACAGTCGGCTACACCTTC. Encoded protein: CASREKAGTVGYTF.